Listed here is a single T cell receptor beta chain. Its target is unknown. The CDR3 sequence is 15 residues long. The sample is drawn from a study of post-analysis software for immune sequencing data. As for the study in general: Patients with relapsing-remitting, secondary progressive and progressive-relapsing multiple sclerosis courses were all represented.

Findings and limits, study-wide: The normalized Chao1 diversity of multiple sclerosis patients was significantly lower than that of controls. Analysis by F measure revealed that same-batch samples clustered strongly together. Controls showed lower frequencies than patients for roughly five TRBV segments, and TRBV5-6, TRBV5-1 and TRBV20-1 were among these.

Every TCR beta cDNA library bore unique molecular identifiers. T cells numbering 1 to 10 million yielded cDNA molecules that totaled roughly 500,000. TCRdb itself ran the PCR reads through MiXCR, one entry per CDR3 protein. In the table there are roughly 620,000 distinct CDR3 sequences, 44% of which are singletons. The clonotype originates from a girl between 10 and 17 years old with multiple sclerosis. The sequenced sample was blood. The J gene is TRBJ2-7, the V gene TRBV1; no DNA check was done on the table's D call, TRBD2. TRBV1 is a documented pseudogene. DNA of the CDR3: TGCACCAGCTTAACTAGCGGGCGGAGCTCCTACGAGCAGTACTTC. This translates into CTSLTSGRSSYEQYF.